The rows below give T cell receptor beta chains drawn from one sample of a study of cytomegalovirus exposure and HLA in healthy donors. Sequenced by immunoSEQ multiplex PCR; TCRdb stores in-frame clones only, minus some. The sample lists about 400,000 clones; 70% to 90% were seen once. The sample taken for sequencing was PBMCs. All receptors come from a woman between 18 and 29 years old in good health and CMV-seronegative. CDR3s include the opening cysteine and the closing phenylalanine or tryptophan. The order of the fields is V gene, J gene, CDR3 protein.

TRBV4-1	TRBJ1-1	CASSQARWFEAFF
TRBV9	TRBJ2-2	CASSVQGPGELFF
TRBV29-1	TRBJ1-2	CSVTRQGIVGYTF
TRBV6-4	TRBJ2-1	CASSDSIGSYNEQFF
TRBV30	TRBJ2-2	CAWSVRGGRAGTGELFF
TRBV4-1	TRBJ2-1	CASSQWYGTGANEQFF
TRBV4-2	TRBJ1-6	CASSHREGNSPLHF
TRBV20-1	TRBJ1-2	CSAPAGDGYTF
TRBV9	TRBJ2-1	CASSAGYEQFF
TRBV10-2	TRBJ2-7	CASKGGTYEQYF
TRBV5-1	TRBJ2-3	CASSRGGASSTDTQYF
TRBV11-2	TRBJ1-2	CASSLGTGGYTF
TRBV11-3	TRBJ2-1	CASSPGTSGRGTYNEQFF
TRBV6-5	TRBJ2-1	CASSYSAGRRGEQFF
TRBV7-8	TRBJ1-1	CASGIGTLNTEAFF
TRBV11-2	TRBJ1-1	CASSVELPGQISLGTEAFF
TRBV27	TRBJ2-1	CASSSGTNYEQFF
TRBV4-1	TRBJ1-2	CASSQGGQGLYGYTF
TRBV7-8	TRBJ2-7	CASSFTRELLHEQYF
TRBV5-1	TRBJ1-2	CASSLASRNGYTF
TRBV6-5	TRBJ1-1	CASSQDRTNTEAFF
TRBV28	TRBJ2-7	CASSFGGGYEQYF
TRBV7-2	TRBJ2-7	CASSFAGSEQYF
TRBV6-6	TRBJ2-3	CASSYGQGNTDTQYF
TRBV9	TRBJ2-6	CASSSGTGAVISGANVLTF
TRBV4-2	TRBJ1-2	CASSQGAQGGNYGYTF
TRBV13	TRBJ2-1	CASSLGLNEQFF
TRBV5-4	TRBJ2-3	CASSLAERGNTDTQYF
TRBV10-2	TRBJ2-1	CASSARGWSSYNEQFF
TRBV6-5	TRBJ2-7	CASSYSQGAYEQYF
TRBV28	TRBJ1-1	CASRPPRGSNTEAFF
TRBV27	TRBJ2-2	CASSLFYPGHHTGELFF
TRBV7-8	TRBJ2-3	CASSLGTGLTDTQYF